The present entry profiles one T cell receptor beta chain with its context. Antigen unknown. A junction boundary mismatches the germline segment, possibly from a read error. CDR3 length: 14 residues. This specimen belongs to a study of blood T cells in healthy people across ages. Findings of the study overall: Long-lived and aged donors differed, with more naive CD4+ cells and higher diversity in the long-lived. Correlation between TCR beta diversity and naive T cell percentage was strong.

Alongside a J-beta primer mix, a sample-barcoded 5' primer served in a second PCR lasting roughly 7 to 11 cycles. TCRdb used MiXCR to reprocess the 5' RACE reads, holding one entry per CDR3 protein. The sample has about 680,000 distinct CDR3 sequences; 45% to 50% are singletons. The clonotype comes from an older woman in good health. The sample consisted of blood. This sequence joins TRBV12-3 or TRBV12-4 and TRBJ2-4, with unresolved D. The CDR3 DNA sequence: TGTGCCAGCGGTTTAAAGAGGTTCGAAAACATTCAGTACTTC. Its translation is CASGLKRFENIQYF.